What follows are 22 T cell receptor beta chains derived from one specimen sequenced in a study of blood T cell repertoires in COVID-19. Here immunoSEQ multiplex PCR was the method, and the copy in TCRdb shows in-frame clones only, minus some. The repertoire consists of roughly 75,000 clones, with roughly 87% occurring once and the leading ten covering around 10%. Sequences were obtained from peripheral blood. These receptors were taken from a man aged 50 or older with acute or convalescent COVID-19.

CDR3 protein: CASSYRDNQPQHF. CDR3 nucleotide sequence: TGTGCCAGTAGCTACAGGGACAATCAGCCCCAGCATTTT. The chain couples TRBV19 to TRBJ1-5, with D maybe TRBD1 (6 bases). The germline V and J ends were trimmed by 6 bases and 3 bases, with 9 bases remaining between them. Germline assignment: CDR1 LNHDA and CDR2 SQIVND (reference sequence). This CDR3 has 13 residues.

The chain is built from TRBV6-2 or TRBV6-3 and TRBJ2-5, with a possible D match to TRBD1 (6 bases). The CDR3 is 16 residues long. With 0 bases removed from V and 9 bases from J, the gap between germline ends came to 20 bases. Germline V gene data show CDR1 as MNHEY and CDR2 as SVGEGT. The CDR3 loop is CASSYSIGGTGKAQYF. CDR3 DNA: TGTGCCAGCAGTTACTCGATAGGGGGTACAGGGAAGGCCCAGTACTTC.

The chain couples TRBV6-2 or TRBV6-3 to TRBJ2-1; D is possibly TRBD2 (6 bases). V shed 0 bases and J shed 8 bases, with 8 bases lying between them. The germline gives CDR1 MNHEY, CDR2 SVGEGT. The CDR3 spans 13 residues. The CDR3 DNA reads TGTGCCAGCAGTTACTCCGGGGGTTATGAGCAGTTCTTC. This codes for CASSYSGGYEQFF.

The J gene is TRBJ2-1, the V gene TRBV21-1; the D segment call TRBD1 is taken from the table without a DNA check. TRBV21-1 is a pseudogene. This CDR3 spans 15 amino acids. The CDR3 is CASGQQQIPYNEQFF. For the CDR3, the DNA is TGTGCCAGCGGACAACAGCAAATACCCTACAATGAGCAGTTCTTC.

V is TRBV5-4 and J is TRBJ2-1; 15 bases are a match to TRBD2. The germline gives CDR1 SGHNT, CDR2 YYREEE (reference sequence). Germline trimming cut 3 bases from V and 8 bases from J; bases unmatched to any gene: 9. The CDR3 loop spans 17 amino acids. CDR3 sequence (DNA): TGTGCCAGCAGCTCCACCACCGGACTAGCGGGGGGGGATGAGCAGTTCTTC. This sequence encodes CASSSTTGLAGGDEQFF.

This clone appeared a few times. V and J are TRBV12-3 or TRBV12-4 and TRBJ2-7; no clear D gene. The V gene lost 1 base and the J gene lost 2 bases, with 6 bases spanning the gap. This CDR3 is built from 13 residues. The CDR3 is CASSLGSAYEQYF. Written as DNA, the CDR3 is TGTGCCAGCAGTTTAGGGTCAGCCTACGAGCAGTACTTC.

This sequence joins TRBV29-1 and TRBJ2-2; 8 nucleotides match TRBD1. The CDR3 is 13 residues long. Germline V CDR1 and CDR2: SQVTM, ANQGSEA. V lost 6 bases and J lost 8; bases outside the gene matches: 8. CDR3 sequence reads: CSVDGTGRGELFF. The DNA for the CDR3 is TGCAGCGTCGACGGGACAGGCCGGGGGGAGCTGTTTTTT.

The V call is TRBV19, the J call TRBJ1-2; D might be TRBD1 (6 bases). The CDR3 length is 12 residues. CDR1 is LNHDA and CDR2 is SQIVND in the germline V gene (reference sequence). Trimming stripped 9 bases from V and 3 bases from J, with 11 bases between. CDR3 nucleotides: TGTGCCAGCAAGGGGGATTACTATGGCTACACCTTC. It encodes CASKGDYYGYTF.

This chain's CDR3 is CASSLRQGVGDEKLFF. The CDR3 nucleotides are TGCGCCAGCAGCTTACGACAGGGGGTGGGTGATGAAAAACTGTTTTTT. The genes are TRBV5-1 and TRBJ1-4, with 9 bases identical to TRBD1. The CDR3 covers 16 residues. Germline V gene sequence: CDR1 SGHRS, CDR2 YFSETQ. The ends lost 2 bases at V and 6 bases at J; junction bases unmatched: 8.

The V gene is TRBV5-4, the J gene TRBJ2-3; 8 bases align to TRBD1. This CDR3 region has 14 residues. Germline V gene data show CDR1 as SGHNT and CDR2 as YYREEE (reference sequence). V was pared by 4 bases and J by 0 bases, with 1 base of the junction left unmatched. The CDR3 DNA sequence: TGTGCCAGCAGCGGACAGGGAAGCACAGATACGCAGTATTTT. This encodes CASSGQGSTDTQYF.

V is TRBV7-2 and J is TRBJ2-5, with TRBD2 matching 8 bases. The germline CDR1 and CDR2 sequences are SGHTA and FQGNSA. V shed 7 bases and J 4 bases; nucleotides not matched to a gene: 11. This CDR3 is built from 15 residues. The CDR3 nucleotides read TGTGCCAGCAAGGCTGGACGGGGGGGAGGAGAGACCCAGTACTTC. This encodes CASKAGRGGGETQYF.

V usage is TRBV11-2 and J usage is TRBJ2-5, with 8 bases matching TRBD1. This CDR3 contains 16 residues. Germline V gene sequence: CDR1 SGHAT, CDR2 FQNNGV. The ends lost 3 bases at V and 2 bases at J; junction bases unmatched: 8. The CDR3 DNA follows: TGTGCCAGCAGCTTTGGAGACAGGGGAACGCAAGAGACCCAGTACTTC. Protein: CASSFGDRGTQETQYF.

The V and J genes are TRBV6-6 and TRBJ1-4; 7 positions match TRBD1. The CDR3 loop spans 14 amino acids. Germline V gene sequence: CDR1 MNHNY, CDR2 SVGAGI (reference sequence). V lost 5 bases to trimming and J lost 8 bases; unmatched junction nucleotides: 8. CDR3 coding DNA: TGTGCCAGCAGTAGAACAGGGGAGGAAGAAAAACTGTTTTTT. This translates into CASSRTGEEEKLFF.

The CDR3 region is CASSPRTGSGNTIYF. The CDR3, as DNA: TGCGCCAGCAGCCCGAGGACAGGCTCTGGAAACACCATATATTTT. The chain has TRBV5-1 and TRBJ1-3; 7 bases are a match to TRBD1. The junction had 4 bases not matched to a gene; V was cut back by 4 bases and J by 0 bases. Germline assignment: CDR1 SGHRS and CDR2 YFSETQ. CDR3 length equals 15 residues.

This chain connects TRBV7-3 to TRBJ1-1; no reliable D call. The CDR3 runs 13 residues. V lost 4 bases and J lost 1, with 7 bases in between. The germline V gene encodes CDR1 SGHTA and CDR2 FQGTGA. This CDR3 is CASSSNRNTEAFF. Here the CDR3 DNA reads TGTGCCAGCAGCTCAAACAGGAACACTGAAGCTTTCTTT.

V and J are TRBV6-5 and TRBJ1-6, with no clear D. V shed 6 bases and J shed 5 bases, with 11 bases lying between them. The CDR3 is 14 amino acids. The germline CDR1 and CDR2 sequences are MNHEY and SVGAGI. In DNA, the CDR3 is TGTGCCAGCAGAGCCGGAACAGATAATTCACCCCTCCACTTT. Translation: CASRAGTDNSPLHF.

The chain joins TRBV28 to TRBJ2-5; D remains unclear. Germline V CDR1 and CDR2: MDHEN, SYDVKM. V was trimmed by 4 bases and J by 6 bases, leaving 9 bases between them. The CDR3 runs to 12 residues. The CDR3 spells CASSSLSKTQYF. CDR3 coding DNA: TGTGCCAGCAGTTCCCTAAGCAAGACCCAGTACTTC.

The V gene is TRBV2, the J gene TRBJ2-3, with D tentatively TRBD2 (6 bases). The ends were cut back, 6 bases at V and 2 bases at J, with 12 bases in the middle. CDR1 and CDR2 (germline): SNHLY, FYNNEI. The CDR3 has 14 residues. The CDR3 reads CASRAGTYTDTQYF. Written as DNA, the CDR3 is TGTGCCAGCAGGGCGGGGACCTACACAGATACGCAGTATTTT.

This clone has only one observation. CDR3 in amino acids: CASSLEGRLAGELFF. CDR3 bases: TGTGCCAGCAGCTTAGAGGGGCGGTTGGCCGGGGAGCTGTTTTTT. The V and J genes are TRBV7-2 and TRBJ2-2, with D perhaps matching TRBD1 (5 bases). Germline CDR1 SGHTA, CDR2 FQGNSA. This CDR3 comprises 15 residues. V shed 1 base and J shed 6 bases, with 12 bases lying between them.

This clone was recorded at least ten times. The J gene is TRBJ1-5, the V gene TRBV28; a weak D match, TRBD1 (5 bases). Per the germline V gene, CDR1 is MDHEN and CDR2 is SYDVKM. The CDR3 is 14 amino acids. Trimming took 5 bases from V and 0 from J, leaving 8 bases between them. CDR3 protein: CASSPGLSNQPQHF. The CDR3 bases are TGTGCCAGCAGTCCGGGACTTAGCAATCAGCCCCAGCATTTT.

The V gene is TRBV19, the J gene TRBJ2-7; D ambiguous. V dropped 6 bases and J dropped 2 bases, with 11 bases sitting between them. This CDR3 contains 13 residues. Germline CDR1 is LNHDA and CDR2 is SQIVND (reference sequence). This CDR3 reads CASRSRETYEQYF. CDR3 nucleotides: TGTGCCAGTAGGAGCCGTGAGACCTACGAGCAGTACTTC.

The table lists this clone with a count of one. The V call is TRBV6-5, the J call TRBJ1-1; 8 bases align to TRBD1. Germline values: CDR1 MNHEY, CDR2 SVGAGI. The CDR3 totals 14 residues. J lost 6 bases, V lost 7 bases, and 10 bases had no gene match. The CDR3 loop reads CASNLGQAGSEAFF. For the CDR3, the DNA is TGTGCCAGCAACCTGGGACAGGCTGGATCTGAAGCTTTCTTT.